One sample yielded the 30 T cell receptor beta chains listed below, sequenced in a study of tumor and adjacent non-tumor tissue in lung cancer. RNA was extracted from bulk tissue without any cell sorting. This non-tumor lung sample came from over 3 cm beyond the tumor edge. Three rounds of nested PCR, following a modified ARM-PCR protocol, produced the TCRbeta library. In TCRdb, the multiplex PCR reads were re-called with MiXCR into one record per CDR3 protein. The table has tens of thousands of distinct CDR3 sequences, 65% to 85% seen once; the top ten hold roughly half. Sequencing was carried out using distant non-tumor lung tissue. The source is a man in his sixties with non-small cell lung cancer.

This clonotype was seen a few times. DNA of the CDR3: TGCGCCAGCAGCCCGACACCGGGACAGGGGATCATTAACTATGGCTACACCTTC. Translating it yields CASSPTPGQGIINYGYTF. This chain links TRBV5-1 with TRBJ1-2; 10 bases map to TRBD1. J was trimmed by 1 base and V by 4 bases; bases with no gene match: 13. The V gene's germline CDR1 is SGHRS and CDR2 YFSETQ. The CDR3 spans 18 residues.

V gene TRBV11-3 combines with J gene TRBJ2-5; D perhaps matches TRBD2 (6 bases). The CDR3 is 15 amino acids. Germline values: CDR1 SGHNT, CDR2 YENEEA. V shed 1 base and J shed 7 bases, with 16 bases lying between them. The CDR3 DNA follows: TGTGCCAGCAGCTTAGGCTACTCCGCCGGGGGGACCCAGTACTTC. This gives the protein CASSLGYSAGGTQYF.

A remark on this clonotype: One end of the junction varies from germline; a read error may be responsible. This sequence joins TRBV29-1 and TRBJ2-1, with D unresolved. This CDR3 region has 13 residues. Germline V gives CDR1 SQVTM, CDR2 ANQGSEA. In nucleotides, the CDR3 is TGCATCGTTTGGCGTGGGCGGTACAATGAGCAGTTCTTC. Its translation: CIVWRGRYNEQFF.

With regard to this clonotype: This sequence may be a read error, since a much larger clone differs from it by one base. This chain connects TRBV10-2 to TRBJ2-7; possibly TRBD1 for D (6 bases). There are 13 residues in the CDR3. Germline CDR1 WSHSY, CDR2 SAAADI. Trimming pared 6 bases from V and 4 bases from J, leaving 13 bases between. The CDR3 coding sequence is TGCGCCAGCAGCAGACAGGCTAAGTACGAGCAGTACTTC. This gives the protein CASSRQAKYEQYF.

Of note for this clonotype: This could be a read error, since a much larger clone is one nucleotide away. V gene TRBV28 combines with J gene TRBJ2-1, with a tentative D call TRBD2 (6 bases). This CDR3 is 16 amino acids long. Per the germline V gene, CDR1 is MDHEN and CDR2 is SYDVKM. The DNA for the CDR3 is TGTGCCATCAGTTCTACCGGGACTCGTACCTACAATGAGCAGTTCTTC. This sequence encodes CAISSTGTRTYNEQFF.

Notes on this clonotype: In this CDR3 the conserved last residue, phenylalanine or tryptophan, is missing, so a read error is likely. No DNA is shown, since the ends of the CDR3 on it are uncertain; the CDR3 is the one TCRdb lists. The chain employs TRBV11-3 and TRBJ2-3; the D call of TRBD1 is as the table states it, not checked on the DNA. The CDR3 length is 12 residues, termini included. The germline V gene has CDR1 SGHNT and CDR2 YENEEA. CDR3 protein: CASSSGGASWYY.

The rearrangement links TRBV5-4 to TRBJ2-1; 7 nucleotides match TRBD2. This CDR3 spans 14 amino acids. Germline V gene sequence: CDR1 SGHNT, CDR2 YYREEE (reference sequence). V was pared by 4 bases and J by 7 bases, with 8 bases of the junction left unmatched. The CDR3 is CASSGGRARNEQFF. The DNA of the CDR3 is TGTGCCAGCAGCGGGGGGAGGGCCAGAAATGAGCAGTTCTTC.

Concerning this clonotype: A read error may produce the germline difference seen at one junction end. The genes are TRBV12-3 or TRBV12-4 and TRBJ2-1, with no clear D. The length of the CDR3 is 14 residues. The CDR3: CTSSLIRKYNKQFF. The CDR3 bases are TGTACCAGCAGTTTAATCCGAAAGTACAATAAGCAGTTCTTC.

This clonotype was counted a single time. At one end, the junction sequence differs from germline, possibly due to a read error. The rearrangement uses TRBV6-1 and TRBJ2-6, with D possibly TRBD1 on 5 matching bases. CDR1 is MNHNS and CDR2 is SASEGT in the germline V gene. CDR3 length: 18 residues. CDR3 DNA: TGTGCCAGCAGTGGCAAACAGGTGGTTTCCTCTGGGACCAACGTCCTGACTTTC. This codes for CASSGKQVVSSGTNVLTF.

A remark on this clonotype: One junction end disagrees with the germline gene, perhaps due to a read error. V is TRBV6-2 or TRBV6-3 and J is TRBJ2-1; TRBD2 matches 9 bases. Germline loops: CDR1 MNHEY, CDR2 SVGEGT. The CDR3 runs 17 residues. The DNA of the CDR3 is TGTACCAGCAGTTACTCCCTGGGAGCGGGAGGCATGAATGAGCTGTTCTTC. The encoded protein is CTSSYSLGAGGMNELFF.

Points on this clonotype: A junction end diverges from the germline sequence, so it may reflect a read error. J is TRBJ2-3 and V is TRBV5-5; D call uncertain. This CDR3 contains 15 residues. Germline V gene sequence: CDR1 SGHKS, CDR2 YYEKEE (reference sequence). CDR3 in amino acids: CASNHAVIRADTQNF. The CDR3, as DNA: TGTGCCAGCAACCACGCGGTGATAAGGGCAGATACGCAGAATTTT.

On this clonotype: One junction end does not reproduce the germline sequence, and a read error may be involved. The gene calls are TRBV2 and TRBJ2-7, with 13 bases identical to TRBD2. From germline, CDR1 is SNHLY and CDR2 FYNNEI. The length of the CDR3 is 14 residues. CDR3 coding DNA: TGTGCCAGCAGAGGGACTAGCGGGGCCTACGATCAGTACTTC. Its protein product is CASRGTSGAYDQYF.

In its sample, this clonotype was seen once. A read error may account for a junction end that differs from germline. The chain links TRBV29-1 to TRBJ2-3; maybe TRBD2 (5 bases). Per germline, CDR1 SQVTM and CDR2 ANQGSEA. CDR3 length: 15 amino acids. In DNA, the CDR3 is TGCAGCGTTATGAGTTCGAGCGGTAGCACAAATACGCAGTATTTT. Its translation: CSVMSSSGSTNTQYF.

For this clonotype: In this CDR3 the conserved last residue, phenylalanine or tryptophan, is missing, so a read error is likely. The chain carries TRBV11-2 and TRBJ2-6; no clear D. Germline values: CDR1 SGHAT, CDR2 FQNNGV. V was shortened by 6 bases and J by 6 bases, with 12 bases between the two germline ends. The CDR3 covers 14 residues. The DNA for the CDR3 is TGTGCCAGCAGTCCTATCCATGCGGCCAACGTCCTGACTCCC. Encoded protein: CASSPIHAANVLTP.

On this clonotype: Lacking the conserved final phenylalanine or tryptophan, this CDR3 likely reflects a read error. This rearrangement joins TRBV5-6 to TRBJ1-1, with a weak D call TRBD1 (5 bases). Germline V lookup: CDR1 SGHDT, CDR2 YYEEEE. The CDR3 consists of 13 residues. Here the CDR3 reads CSSSLPQGSEAFL. CDR3 nucleotide sequence: TGTTCCAGCAGCTTGCCTCAGGGCAGTGAAGCTTTCCTT.

A note on this clonotype: This CDR3 fails to terminate in the conserved phenylalanine or tryptophan, so it likely reflects a read error. This sequence joins TRBV11-2 and TRBJ2-7, with D unclear. The CDR3 totals 11 residues. From germline, CDR1 is SGHAT and CDR2 FQNNGV. In nucleotides, the CDR3 is TGTTCCAGCAGCTTTATGCCCGAGCAGTACTAC. Amino acid sequence: CSSSFMPEQYY.

The chain couples TRBV4-2 to TRBJ2-1; 12 bases map to TRBD2. The CDR3 is 17 amino acids. V lost 1 base to trimming and J lost 4 bases; unmatched junction nucleotides: 5. The germline V gene encodes CDR1 LGHNA and CDR2 YNFKEQ. The CDR3 spells CASSQGSSGGVYNEQFF. In DNA, the CDR3 is TGTGCCAGCAGCCAAGGTTCTAGCGGGGGGGTTTACAATGAGCAGTTCTTC.

Concerning this clonotype itself: The junction and the germline gene differ at one end; a read error may be behind it. The V and J genes are TRBV11-2 and TRBJ1-6; perhaps TRBD1 as D (6 bases). Germline values: CDR1 SGHAT, CDR2 FQNNGV. The CDR3 is made up of 14 amino acids. The CDR3 nucleotides are TGTACCAGCAGCGTGGGGGGGCGGGGACCACCCCTCTACTTT. As protein: CTSSVGGRGPPLYF.

The J gene is TRBJ2-1, the V gene TRBV11-1; 11 bases line up with TRBD2. Germline loops: CDR1 SGHAT, CDR2 FQDESV (reference sequence). The length of the CDR3 is 15 residues. Trimming removed 6 bases from V and 10 bases from J; junction bases left unmatched: 11. The DNA of the CDR3 is TGTGCCAGCAGGTCCCCTAGCGGGGGGATGAACGAGCAGTTCTTC. Protein: CASRSPSGGMNEQFF.

Note on this clonotype: This may arise from a read error, as a much more abundant clone is one base away. The CDR3 region is CASSQNSGTANTWELFF. CDR3 DNA: TGCGCCAGCAGCCAAAACAGCGGGACCGCTAACACCTGGGAGCTGTTTTTT. V and J are TRBV5-1 and TRBJ2-2; 7 bases map to TRBD2. This CDR3 is built from 17 residues. In germline, CDR1 is SGHRS, CDR2 YFSETQ.

This clonotype has just one count. This chain links TRBV11-3 with TRBJ2-5; D is perhaps TRBD2 (5 bases). The CDR3 extends over 14 amino acids. Germline CDR1 and CDR2: SGHNT and YENEEA. This chain's CDR3 is CVSQPHTGIGAQYF. In nucleotides, the CDR3 is TGTGTCAGTCAACCGCACACGGGAATTGGGGCCCAGTACTTC.

On this clonotype: At one end the junction does not follow the germline gene, possibly because of a read error. The rearrangement joins TRBV29-1 to TRBJ2-2, with unresolved D. CDR3 length equals 13 residues. From germline, CDR1 is SQVTM and CDR2 ANQGSEA. Here the CDR3 DNA reads TGCAGCGTTGTAACCAGGAACATCGGGGAGCTGTTTTTT. This sequence encodes CSVVTRNIGELFF.

This clonotype occurred many times. The chain recombines TRBV12-3 or TRBV12-4 with TRBJ2-5; TRBD1 matches at 8 bases. This CDR3 spans 14 amino acids. J lost 3 bases, V lost 2 bases, and 2 bases had no gene match. In DNA, the CDR3 is TGTGCCAGCAGTTTAATGGACAGGGAAGAGACCCAGTACTTC. Protein: CASSLMDREETQYF.

About this clonotype: Its ends do not fully match the called genes, so a read error is possible. The chain employs TRBV11-1 and TRBJ2-1; 11 nucleotides align to TRBD2. The germline V gene has CDR1 SGHAT and CDR2 FQDESV (reference sequence). The CDR3 contains 17 residues. The CDR3 protein is CTSSLSRLAGGKNEQFF. The CDR3 nucleotides read TGTACCAGTAGCCTATCTCGGCTAGCGGGAGGCAAGAATGAGCAGTTCTTC. Variable domain in full (rest from reference TRBV11-1 and TRBJ2-1): EAEVAQSPRYKITEKSQAVAFWCDPISGHATLYWYRQILGQGPELLVQFQDESVVDDSQLPKDRFSAERLKGVDSTLKIQPAELGDSAMYLCTSSLSRLAGGKNEQFFGPGTRLTVL.

Note on this clonotype: The junction does not match germline at one end; this may be a read error. The chain couples TRBV11-2 to TRBJ2-3; D ambiguous. This CDR3 has 14 residues. Germline CDR1 reads SGHAT; CDR2 reads FQNNGV. CDR3 region: CASSLDRVTYTQYF. The CDR3 DNA reads as TGCGCCAGCAGCTTAGATAGGGTCACATATACGCAGTATTTT.

With respect to this clonotype: The junction differs from germline at one of its ends, possibly a read error. V and J are TRBV5-5 and TRBJ2-5; 9 bases agree with TRBD2. The CDR3 length is 15 residues. Per germline, CDR1 SGHKS and CDR2 YYEKEE (reference sequence). CDR3 coding DNA: TGTGTCAGCAGCGGACTAGCGATGTACCAAGAGACACAGTACTTC. This codes for CVSSGLAMYQETQYF.

Concerning this clonotype: One end of the junction is discordant with germline, which a read error may explain. The chain links TRBV7-9 to TRBJ2-3, with D perhaps TRBD1 or TRBD2 (5 bases each). Germline values: CDR1 SEHNR, CDR2 FQNEAQ (reference sequence). The length of the CDR3 is 15 residues. CDR3 coding DNA: TGTGCCAACAGCTTAGGGGCAGCTAGCACGGATACGCAGTATTTT. Its translation is CANSLGAASTDTQYF.

The V gene is TRBV20-1, the J gene TRBJ1-5; D call uncertain. With 3 bases removed from V and 7 bases from J, the gap between germline ends came to 22 bases. The CDR3 is 16 residues long. The germline CDR1 and CDR2 sequences are DFQATT and SNEGSKA (reference sequence). The DNA of the CDR3 is TGCAGTGCTAGTGGCCGTGGCGGAAGGGTAGGGCAGCCCCAGCATTTT. Amino acid sequence: CSASGRGGRVGQPQHF.

As regards this clonotype: This likely comes from a read error, as the CDR3 has no conserved phenylalanine or tryptophan at its end. The rearrangement links TRBV11-3 to TRBJ2-3, with D perhaps given as TRBD1 or TRBD2 (5 bases each). Trimming left V 6 bases short and J 4 bases short, with 8 bases between. Germline V gene data show CDR1 as SGHNT and CDR2 as YENEEA. The length of the CDR3 is 12 residues. CDR3 protein: CASRGVADTQYY. The CDR3 DNA is TGTGCCAGCAGGGGGGTGGCAGATACGCAGTATTAT.

In the case of this clonotype: The junction does not match germline at one end; this may be a read error. The V and J genes are TRBV28 and TRBJ2-7; tentative D call: TRBD1 (5 bases). Germline CDR1 is MDHEN and CDR2 is SYDVKM. This CDR3 has 13 residues. Here the CDR3 reads CASSFRQIYDQYF. The CDR3 region has the DNA TGTGCCAGCAGTTTTCGACAGATCTACGATCAGTACTTC.